This T cell receptor (beta chain) is drawn from a study of radiotherapy plus CTLA-4 blockade in lung cancer. The overall study: Objective response rate was around 20%; disease control rate, approximately 28%.

The data were produced by immunoSEQ multiplex PCR, yet TCRdb's version contains in-frame clones alone and is incomplete. Of 110,000 or so clones in the sample, 75% to 80% were seen once. Germline loops: CDR1 GTSNPN, CDR2 SVGIG (reference sequence). The CDR3 totals 15 residues. V was clipped by 1 base and J by 7 bases; unmatched bases: 6. This clone appeared a few times. This likely came from a read error, as a far larger clone is one base away. V is TRBV30 and J is TRBJ2-1; TRBD2 matches 11 bases. This material consisted of peripheral blood, taken from a patient treated with radiotherapy plus ipilimumab. This receptor was obtained from a human donor with non-small cell lung cancer who had a partial response to radiotherapy plus ipilimumab. CDR3 nucleotides: TGTGCCTGGAGTGGATTAGCGGGAGGGGGGAATGAGCAGTTCTTC. Translation: CAWSGLAGGGNEQFF.